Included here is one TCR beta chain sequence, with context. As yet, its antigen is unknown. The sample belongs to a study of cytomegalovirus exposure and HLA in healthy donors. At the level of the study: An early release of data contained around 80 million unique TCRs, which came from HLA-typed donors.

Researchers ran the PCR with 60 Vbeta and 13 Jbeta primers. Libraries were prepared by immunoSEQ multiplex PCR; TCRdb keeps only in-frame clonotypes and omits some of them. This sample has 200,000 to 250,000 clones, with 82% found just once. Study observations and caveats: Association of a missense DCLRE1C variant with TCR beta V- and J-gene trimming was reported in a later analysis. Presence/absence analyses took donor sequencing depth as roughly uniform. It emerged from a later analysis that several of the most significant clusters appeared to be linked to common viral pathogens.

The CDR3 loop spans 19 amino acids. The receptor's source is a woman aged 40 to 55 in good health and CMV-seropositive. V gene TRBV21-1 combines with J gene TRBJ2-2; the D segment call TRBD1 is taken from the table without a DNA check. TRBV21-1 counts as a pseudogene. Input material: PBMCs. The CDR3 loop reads CASSATGSTGNPNTGELFF. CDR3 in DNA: TGTGCCAGCAGCGCAACGGGATCTACAGGGAACCCTAACACCGGGGAGCTGTTTTTT.